The rows below give T cell receptor beta chains drawn from one sample of a study of T cells in Graves' hyperthyroidism and ophthalmopathy. TCRdb re-derived calls from the multiplex PCR reads in MiXCR, one entry per CDR3 protein. The sample has some 570,000 distinct CDR3 sequences; 17% are singletons. The sequencing input was blood. All receptors come from a woman under 30 with Graves' ophthalmopathy. Both conserved end residues are part of each CDR3.

v_gene | CDR3aa
TRBV7-2 | CASSSTTGSGGELFF
TRBV20-1 | CSARESGHNSPLHF
TRBV6-2/TRBV6-3 | CASSTPDRRGDTQYF
TRBV7-9 | CASSYQTSGRGEQYF
TRBV3-1 | CASSQMDRGPRYTEAFF
TRBV20-1 | CSARDLRSRVDNYGYTF
TRBV6-1 | CASSGKRQGAFSAEAFF
TRBV12-3/TRBV12-4 | CASTPGKENVYGYTF
TRBV5-1 | CASSWGNRYEQYF
TRBV6-1 | CASSVPGVSTDTQYF
TRBV7-2 | CASSHPGQLNTGELFF
TRBV9 | CASSVGPSGGDYEQYF
TRBV24-1 | CATSDADRTYEQYF
TRBV3-1 | CASSQGLAGGTTNEKLFF
TRBV30 | CAVDLGELFF
TRBV27 | CASSFKGGQGFYEQYF
TRBV20-1 | CSARVGSDEQYF
TRBV30 | CAWSPGSMNTEAFF
TRBV5-1 | CASSPRQGAYNEQFF
TRBV10-1 | CASRGRGPGNEQFF
TRBV7-9 | CASRMSSEAFF
TRBV5-6 | CASSLLGYENQPQHF
TRBV27 | CASSRSPEGFLNEQFF
TRBV7-3 | CASSTTGTSGRNTGELFF
TRBV6-2/TRBV6-3 | CASSYGGAYNEQFF
TRBV4-1 | CASSRQTSASYEQYF
TRBV28 | CASSPRPGQGYEQYF
TRBV28 | CASSFRGSQPQHF
TRBV7-9 | CASGGGRMNTEAFF
TRBV11-2 | CASSSTGRARGPIFTDTQYF
TRBV7-2 | CASSSDWASGRRSGEQYF
TRBV18 | CASSQSDGDEQYF
TRBV27 | CASSLYTRGTEAFF
TRBV28 | CASSFNSGADTQYF
TRBV20-1 | CSARDWGSGEQYF
TRBV7-9 | CASSLEQGYEQFF
TRBV7-9 | CASSPGVGREAETQYF
TRBV10-1 | CASSYGQVAEAFF
TRBV27 | CASRWDRTTYEQYF
TRBV4-2 | CASSQAGQGYEQYF
TRBV4-3 | CASSQAASGGPQETQYF
TRBV28 | CASRDGVNYGYTF
TRBV9 | CASSVDSWRGEAFF
TRBV19 | CASSIDLAADYNEQFF
TRBV29-1 | CSGVGLAVYNEQFF
TRBV28 | CASSQTQGQVAYEQYF
TRBV5-1 | CASSLGQGAVTGELFF
TRBV28 | CASSLIGWTGNTEAFF
TRBV19 | CASSILSGGATDTQYF
TRBV25-1 | CASSESATSGNYEQYF
TRBV6-1 | CASSEAQGSYNEQFF
TRBV7-3 | CASSLAGGPNEQYF
TRBV6-5 | CASSYDDKTDTQYF
TRBV11-1 | CASSPLWAGVNNEQFF
TRBV7-8 | CASSPSASVYNEQFF
TRBV20-1 | CSARPWENTEAFF
TRBV3-1 | CASSQDPGAVEAFF
TRBV7-9 | CASSDLPGLAGASEQYF
TRBV10-3 | CAISENLNNEQFF